Listed below are T cell receptor beta chains from one sample, sequenced in a study of cytomegalovirus exposure and HLA in healthy donors. TCRdb keeps only in-frame clones here, not all; method: immunoSEQ multiplex PCR. The repertoire has 120,000 or so clones, 78% of them found once; the top ten carry about a tenth. The sequencing sample was made of PBMCs. All receptors come from a man aged 30 to 39 in good health and CMV-seropositive. Both conserved end residues are part of each CDR3. The D gene is left open where the match is weak. Size values are once, few and many counts, or a class for expanded clones, and some rows have none.

NA	TRBV30	TRBD1	TRBJ1-2	CAWSADRGPLYGYTF	TGTGCCTGGAGTGCCGACAGGGGGCCTCTCTATGGCTACACCTTC
NA	TRBV6-1	TRBD2	TRBJ2-5	CASRAGTSVETQYF	TGTGCCAGCAGGGCCGGGACTAGCGTGGAGACCCAGTACTTC
few	TRBV4-3	TRBD1	TRBJ1-1	CASRSQGARDTEAFF	TGCGCCAGCAGATCACAGGGGGCGCGGGACACTGAAGCTTTCTTT
NA	TRBV7-8	NA	TRBJ1-5	CASSLGGGSNQPQHF	TGTGCCAGCAGCTTAGGGGGGGGTAGCAATCAGCCCCAGCATTTT
NA	TRBV4-3	TRBD1	TRBJ1-1	CASSALFRTGGNTEAFF	TGCGCCAGCAGCGCCCTATTCCGGACAGGCGGGAACACTGAAGCTTTCTTT
NA	TRBV27	NA	TRBJ2-7	CASSSRQGGGYEQYF	TGTGCCAGCAGTTCCCGACAGGGAGGAGGGTACGAGCAGTACTTC
NA	TRBV6-1	NA	TRBJ1-1	CASIMLLNTEAFF	TGTGCCAGCATTATGCTACTGAACACTGAAGCTTTCTTT
NA	TRBV13	TRBD2	TRBJ2-3	CASSSPGREETDTQYF	TGTGCCAGCAGTTCCCCCGGGCGGGAGGAGACAGATACGCAGTATTTT
NA	TRBV7-3	NA	TRBJ2-2	CASSQFMPAGDTGELFF	TGTGCCAGCAGCCAATTTATGCCAGCGGGCGACACCGGGGAGTTGTTTTTT
NA	TRBV5-6	NA	TRBJ1-5	CASSLGGSNQPQHF	TGTGCCAGCAGCTTGGGCGGGAGCAATCAGCCCCAGCATTTT
NA	TRBV5-6	TRBD1	TRBJ2-5	CASSLIGQGQETQYF	TGTGCCAGCAGCTTGATTGGACAGGGGCAAGAGACCCAGTACTTC
NA	TRBV7-9	TRBD1	TRBJ1-2	CASSLVTGGYGYTF	TGTGCCAGCAGCTTAGTTACAGGGGGGTATGGCTACACCTTC
NA	TRBV4-2	TRBD1	TRBJ1-3	CASSSDRRLSGNTIYF	TGTGCCAGCAGCTCGGACAGGCGACTCTCTGGAAACACCATATATTTT
NA	TRBV29-1	NA	TRBJ2-7	CSVRERFEQYF	TGCAGCGTCCGCGAGCGATTCGAGCAGTACTTC
few	TRBV11-2	TRBD2	TRBJ2-7	CASSLVAGTTYEQYF	TGTGCCAGCAGCTTAGTGGCCGGGACTACATACGAGCAGTACTTC
once	TRBV5-1	TRBD1	TRBJ2-7	CASSRNRGSYEQYF	TGCGCCAGCAGCCGGAACAGGGGCTCCTACGAGCAGTACTTC
NA	TRBV5-1	NA	TRBJ2-7	CASSLEPTASEQYF	TGCGCCAGCAGCTTGGAGCCGACTGCTAGCGAGCAGTACTTC
NA	TRBV27	NA	TRBJ1-2	CASSASPQATGYGYTF	TGTGCCAGCAGTGCGTCCCCACAGGCCACCGGCTATGGCTACACCTTC
NA	TRBV4-3	TRBD2	TRBJ2-1	CASSQASGGYYNEQFF	TGCGCCAGCAGCCAAGCAAGCGGGGGGTACTACAATGAGCAGTTCTTC
NA	TRBV28	NA	TRBJ1-1	CASSLTGSSNTEAFF	TGTGCCAGCAGCTTAACAGGGTCCTCGAACACTGAAGCTTTCTTT
once	TRBV7-9	NA	TRBJ1-5	CASSLEAGAEGQPQHF	TGTGCCAGCAGCTTAGAAGCGGGGGCGGAGGGTCAGCCCCAGCATTTT
NA	TRBV7-2	NA	TRBJ1-2	CASSSAGYGGYTF	TGTGCCAGCAGCTCCGCAGGTTATGGTGGCTACACCTTC
once	TRBV28	NA	TRBJ2-3	CASSLPNTQYF	TGTGCCAGCAGTTTACCCAATACGCAGTATTTT
NA	TRBV14	NA	TRBJ2-1	CASSHGGQQFF	TGTGCCAGCAGCCATGGAGGTCAGCAGTTCTTC
once	TRBV7-6	NA	TRBJ1-1	CASSLQPGTSTEAFF	TGTGCCAGCAGCTTACAGCCTGGAACTAGCACTGAAGCTTTCTTT
few	TRBV13	TRBD2	TRBJ2-1	CASSGIAGYNNEQFF	TGTGCCAGCAGCGGAATAGCGGGATACAACAATGAGCAGTTCTTC
NA	TRBV4-1	TRBD2	TRBJ2-1	CASSVRDYPRGEQFF	TGCGCCAGCAGCGTCCGGGACTACCCGAGGGGTGAGCAGTTCTTC
NA	TRBV5-8	NA	TRBJ1-1	CASSSYSDEAFF	TGTGCCAGCAGCAGCTACAGTGATGAAGCTTTCTTT
few	TRBV27	NA	TRBJ2-7	CASSWGLSYEQYF	TGTGCCAGCAGTTGGGGACTCTCCTACGAGCAGTACTTC
NA	TRBV5-4	NA	TRBJ2-2	CASSLGLGNTGELFF	TGTGCCAGCAGCTTGGGACTAGGGAACACCGGGGAGCTGTTTTTT
NA	TRBV30	NA	TRBJ2-7	CAWSVRRQFYEQYF	TGTGCCTGGAGTGTACGTAGACAATTCTACGAGCAGTACTTC
NA	TRBV5-4	NA	TRBJ2-3	CASSLRDTQYF	TGTGCCAGCAGCTTGCGAGATACGCAGTATTTT
NA	TRBV6-1	NA	TRBJ2-2	CASSESYTGELFF	TGTGCCAGCAGTGAATCTTACACCGGGGAGCTGTTTTTT
NA	TRBV7-8	TRBD1	TRBJ2-7	CASSGGQGTSYEQYF	TGTGCCAGCAGCGGGGGACAGGGGACCTCCTACGAGCAGTACTTC
NA	TRBV28	TRBD1	TRBJ1-4	CASSLSPRQGGLFF	TGTGCCAGCAGTTTATCCCCAAGACAGGGGGGGCTGTTTTTT
NA	TRBV28	TRBD1	TRBJ1-1	CASNLGQHEAFF	TGTGCCAGCAACCTGGGACAGCATGAAGCTTTCTTT
once	TRBV7-6	NA	TRBJ2-3	CASSLMITSTDTQYF	TGTGCCAGCAGCCTCATGATTACTAGCACAGATACGCAGTATTTT
NA	TRBV5-6	NA	TRBJ2-2	CASSWGWSGELFF	TGTGCCAGCAGCTGGGGCTGGTCCGGGGAGCTGTTTTTT
NA	TRBV29-1	NA	TRBJ1-2	CSVENSGHF	TGCAGCGTTGAAAACAGCGGGCACTTC
NA	TRBV28	TRBD1	TRBJ2-7	CASSLKGDSSYEQYF	TGTGCCAGCAGTTTAAAAGGGGACAGCTCCTACGAGCAGTACTTC
NA	TRBV11-2	NA	TRBJ2-7	CASSLEQAPSYEQYF	TGTGCCAGCAGCTTGGAACAGGCCCCCTCCTACGAGCAGTACTTC
NA	TRBV6-5	NA	TRBJ1-1	CASRGGLEAFF	TGTGCCAGCAGGGGGGGACTCGAAGCTTTCTTT
NA	TRBV6-5	NA	TRBJ1-5	CASSYWGPGSNQPQHF	TGTGCCAGCAGTTACTGGGGGCCGGGAAGCAATCAGCCCCAGCATTTT
NA	TRBV9	TRBD1	TRBJ1-4	CASRRRDSPKGRLFF	TGTGCCAGCAGGCGTAGGGACAGCCCTAAGGGACGACTGTTTTTT
NA	TRBV5-1	NA	TRBJ1-1	CASKRYYRGWDTEAFF	TGCGCCAGCAAACGATACTATCGGGGTTGGGACACTGAAGCTTTCTTT
NA	TRBV7-6	TRBD2	TRBJ2-3	CASSLGTSGSTDTQYF	TGTGCCAGCAGCTTGGGTACTAGCGGGAGCACAGATACGCAGTATTTT
once	TRBV9	NA	TRBJ1-3	CASSVEGGYGNTIYF	TGTGCCAGCAGCGTAGAAGGGGGTTATGGAAACACCATATATTTT
NA	TRBV4-3	TRBD2	TRBJ2-5	CASSQAGGPSETQYF	TGCGCCAGCAGCCAAGCGGGAGGGCCCTCGGAGACCCAGTACTTC
NA	TRBV9	TRBD1	TRBJ2-5	CASSFRGLQETQYF	TGTGCCAGCAGCTTCAGGGGGCTGCAAGAGACCCAGTACTTC
few	TRBV6-5	NA	TRBJ2-1	CASSYGLATRIEQFF	TGTGCCAGCAGTTACGGGCTAGCAACAAGGATTGAGCAGTTCTTC
NA	TRBV30	NA	TRBJ1-5	CAWSHLTGNQPQHF	TGTGCCTGGAGCCACTTAACAGGCAATCAGCCCCAGCATTTT
NA	TRBV6-5	TRBD1	TRBJ1-1	CASRPQGAGITEAFF	TGTGCCAGCAGGCCACAGGGGGCAGGGATCACTGAAGCTTTCTTT